This is a list of T cell receptor beta chains from one sample in a study of T cells in narcolepsy. Only in-frame clones appear in the TCRdb table, and some are missing; sequencing was by immunoSEQ multiplex PCR. The sample lists roughly 30,000 clones, roughly 80% seen once, with about 2.3% in the top ten. The sample consisted of memory (CD45RA-) CD4+ T cells from blood. The receptors originated from a human donor in good health. CDR3s include the opening cysteine and the closing phenylalanine or tryptophan. D genes are given only for firm matches. Expanded clones are given a class, and other clones once, few, many or no size at all.

j_call cdr3_length d_call clone_size v_call cdr3_nt cdr3_aa
TRBJ2-3 11 NA NA TRBV6-1 TGTGCCAGCAGCGACGGGAATACGCAGTATTTT CASSDGNTQYF
TRBJ2-3 13 NA NA TRBV6-5 TGTGCCAGCGGGGGCTTTAGCACAGATACGCAGTATTTT CASGGFSTDTQYF
TRBJ2-7 15 NA NA TRBV7-9 TGTGCCAGCAGCCCACAATTATTGGGCACCTACGAGCAGTACTTC CASSPQLLGTYEQYF
TRBJ2-1 13 NA once TRBV30 TGTGCCTGGAGCGGGTCAGCTAGCAATGAGCAGTTCTTC CAWSGSASNEQFF
TRBJ1-1 15 TRBD1 NA TRBV30 TGTGCCTGGAGTGGACAGGGAGGGATGGACACTGAAGCTTTCTTT CAWSGQGGMDTEAFF
TRBJ1-2 16 NA NA TRBV10-3 TGTGCCATCAGCCATGGACAGCTGCTGTCTAACTATGGCTACACCTTC CAISHGQLLSNYGYTF
TRBJ1-2 17 NA once TRBV15 TGTGCCACCAGCAGAGATGGTAGAGGGGCCACGAACTATGGCTACACCTTC CATSRDGRGATNYGYTF
TRBJ2-5 17 TRBD2 NA TRBV6-1 TGTGCCAGCAGTGAAGCGCGGTCTAGCGGGGGCCAAGAGACCCAGTACTTC CASSEARSSGGQETQYF
TRBJ2-5 14 NA once TRBV6-1 TGTGCCAGCAGTGTGGGGCAGCTGTTGGAGACCCAGTACTTC CASSVGQLLETQYF
TRBJ2-3 14 NA NA TRBV30 TGTGCCTGGAGTGTTTCGGAAATAGCAGATACGCAGTATTTT CAWSVSEIADTQYF
TRBJ1-1 13 TRBD1 NA TRBV29-1 TGCAGCGTCAGACAGGGCGGATATACTGAAGCTTTCTTT CSVRQGGYTEAFF
TRBJ1-6 14 NA once TRBV30 TGTGCCTGGTCTCCGGGACAATCAAATTCACCCCTCCACTTT CAWSPGQSNSPLHF
TRBJ2-5 17 TRBD2 NA TRBV9 TGTGCCAGCAGCGCGACGTTAGCGGGAGGATCCCAAGAGACCCAGTACTTC CASSATLAGGSQETQYF
TRBJ1-2 11 NA NA TRBV29-1 TGCAGCGTTAAAAGTAGGGAGCGCTACACCTTC CSVKSRERYTF
TRBJ1-1 13 NA NA TRBV5-1 TGCGCCAGCAGGCCCGCAGGGGACACTGAAGCTTTCTTT CASRPAGDTEAFF
TRBJ2-5 16 TRBD2 NA TRBV6-5 TGTGCCAGCAGTTACTCGACGCTAGCGGGAGTTGAGACCCAGTACTTC CASSYSTLAGVETQYF
TRBJ2-7 13 NA few TRBV7-2 TGTGCCAGCAGCTTATGGGGTCTGGGGGAGCAGTACTTC CASSLWGLGEQYF
TRBJ2-2 16 TRBD2 NA TRBV6-4 TGTGCCACCTCTCCTAGCGGGACCCCTGGGGCCGGGGAGCTGTTTTTT CATSPSGTPGAGELFF
TRBJ2-1 15 TRBD2 NA TRBV10-2 TGCGCCAGCAGGGGTATGACTAGCGGGGGCGGTGAGCAGTTCTTC CASRGMTSGGGEQFF
TRBJ2-1 14 NA NA TRBV9 TGTGCCAGCAGCGTAGATGGTAACGGGGGTGAGCAGTTCTTC CASSVDGNGGEQFF
TRBJ1-1 15 NA NA TRBV6-1 TGTGCCAGCAGTCGCACGTGGGAAAAGAACACTGAAGCTTTCTTT CASSRTWEKNTEAFF
TRBJ1-2 16 TRBD1 NA TRBV5-1 TGCGCCAGCAGCCCCGGGACAGGGGGCGAGTACTATGGCTACACCTTC CASSPGTGGEYYGYTF
TRBJ1-2 14 TRBD1 NA TRBV4-1 TGCGCCAGCAGCCATGGTCAGGGGGCAGGTGGCTACACCTTC CASSHGQGAGGYTF
TRBJ2-3 18 TRBD2 NA TRBV9 TGTGCCAGCAGCACACCGGCCGGGACTAGCGGGACGCCAGATACGCAGTATTTT CASSTPAGTSGTPDTQYF
TRBJ1-5 13 NA NA TRBV4-2 TGTGCCAGCAGCCAAGAGGGAGGTCAGCCCCAGCATTTT CASSQEGGQPQHF
TRBJ1-3 14 NA NA TRBV6-5 TGTGCCAAACAAAGCGGGGGGGCTGGAAACACCATATATTTT CAKQSGGAGNTIYF
TRBJ2-5 15 NA NA TRBV19 TGTGCCAGTAGTTTCCGGGACGGAGAACAAGAGACCCAGTACTTC CASSFRDGEQETQYF
TRBJ1-4 14 NA NA TRBV30 TGTGCCTGGAGTGTACAAGACCTAAAAGAAAAACTGTTTTTT CAWSVQDLKEKLFF
TRBJ2-7 14 NA once TRBV7-9 TGTGCCAGCAGCAGAATAGGGGCCTTCTACGAGCAGTACTTC CASSRIGAFYEQYF
TRBJ2-1 14 NA NA TRBV19 TGTGCCAGTAGCGACTCAATGGTCTACAATGAGCAGTTCTTC CASSDSMVYNEQFF